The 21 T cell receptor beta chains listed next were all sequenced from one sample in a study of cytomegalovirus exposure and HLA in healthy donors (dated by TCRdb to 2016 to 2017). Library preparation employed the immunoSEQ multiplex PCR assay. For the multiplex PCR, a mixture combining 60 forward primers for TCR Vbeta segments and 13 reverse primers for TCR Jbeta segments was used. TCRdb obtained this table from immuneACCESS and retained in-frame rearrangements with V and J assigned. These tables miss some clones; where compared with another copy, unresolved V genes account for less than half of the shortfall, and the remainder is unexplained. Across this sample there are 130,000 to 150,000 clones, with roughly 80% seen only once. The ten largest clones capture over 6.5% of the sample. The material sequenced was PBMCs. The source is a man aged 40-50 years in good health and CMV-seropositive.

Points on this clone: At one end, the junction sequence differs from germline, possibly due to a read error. This CDR3 reads CASSYLALSTDTQYF. CDR3 nucleotides: TGTGCCAGCAGCTACTTAGCGCTTAGCACAGATACGCAGTATTTT. V and J are TRBV6-5 and TRBJ2-3; tentative D call: TRBD2 (5 bases). This CDR3 region has 15 residues. CDR1 MNHEY and CDR2 SVGAGI come from the germline V gene.

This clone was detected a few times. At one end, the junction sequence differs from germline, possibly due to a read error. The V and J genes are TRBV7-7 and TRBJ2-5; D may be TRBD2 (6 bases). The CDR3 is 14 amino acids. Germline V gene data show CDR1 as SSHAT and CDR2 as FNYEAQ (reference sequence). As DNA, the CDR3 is TGTGCTAGCAGCCGATCGGGCGGAGGGGAGACCCAGTACTTC. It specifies CASSRSGGGETQYF. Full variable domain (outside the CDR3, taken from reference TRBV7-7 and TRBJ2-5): GAGVSQSPRYKVTKRGQDVTLRCDPISSHATLYWYQQALGQGPEFLTYFNYEAQPDKSGLPSDRFSAERPEGSISTLTIQRTEQRDSAMYRCASSRSGGGETQYFGPGTRLLVL.

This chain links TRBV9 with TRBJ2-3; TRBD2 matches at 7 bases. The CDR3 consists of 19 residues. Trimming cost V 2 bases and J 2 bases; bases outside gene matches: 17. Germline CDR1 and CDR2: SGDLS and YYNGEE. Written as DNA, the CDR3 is TGTGCCAGCAGCGTCCCCGCGCGAGCTAGCGGAGACCTCACAGATACGCAGTATTTT. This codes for CASSVPARASGDLTDTQYF.

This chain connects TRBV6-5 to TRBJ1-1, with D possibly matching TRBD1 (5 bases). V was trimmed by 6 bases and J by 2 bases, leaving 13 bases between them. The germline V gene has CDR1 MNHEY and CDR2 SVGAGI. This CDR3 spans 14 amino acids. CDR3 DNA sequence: TGTGCCAGCAGGACAGTCTCATCCAACACTGAAGCTTTCTTT. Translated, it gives CASRTVSSNTEAFF.

The CDR3, as DNA: TGTGCCAGCAGTAAGCCGGGGGGCAACACCTACGAGCAGTACTTC. This encodes CASSKPGGNTYEQYF. This chain joins TRBV6-5 and TRBJ2-7, with D tentatively TRBD2 (7 bases). Trimming stripped 5 bases from V and 2 bases from J, with 16 bases between. Germline-derived CDR1 and CDR2 are MNHEY and SVGAGI. CDR3 length: 15 residues.

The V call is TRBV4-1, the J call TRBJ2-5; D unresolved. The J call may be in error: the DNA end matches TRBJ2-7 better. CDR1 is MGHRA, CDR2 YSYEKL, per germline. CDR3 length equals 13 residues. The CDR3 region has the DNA TGCGCCAGCAGCCCCACCCCCCGTTACGAGCAGTACTTC. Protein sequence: CASSPTPRYEQYF.

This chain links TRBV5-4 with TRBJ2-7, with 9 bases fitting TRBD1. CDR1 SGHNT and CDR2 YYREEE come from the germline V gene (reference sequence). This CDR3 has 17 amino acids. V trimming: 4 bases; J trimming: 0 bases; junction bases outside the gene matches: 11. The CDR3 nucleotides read TGTGCCAGCAGCAACACAGGGGGCGAAGCTCTCTCCTACGAGCAGTACTTC. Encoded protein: CASSNTGGEALSYEQYF.

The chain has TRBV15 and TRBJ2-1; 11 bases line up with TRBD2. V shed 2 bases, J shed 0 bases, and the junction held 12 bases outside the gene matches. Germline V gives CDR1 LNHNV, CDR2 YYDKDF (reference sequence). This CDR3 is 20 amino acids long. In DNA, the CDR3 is TGTGCCACCAGCAGACAAGAAGGGACTAGCGGAATCTTCTCCTACAATGAGCAGTTCTTC. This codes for CATSRQEGTSGIFSYNEQFF.

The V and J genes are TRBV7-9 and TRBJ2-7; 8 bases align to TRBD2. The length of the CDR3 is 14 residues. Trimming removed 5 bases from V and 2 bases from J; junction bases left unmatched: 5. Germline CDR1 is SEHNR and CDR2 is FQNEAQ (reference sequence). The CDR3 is CASSPGGAPYEQYF. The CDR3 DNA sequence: TGTGCCAGCAGCCCCGGGGGGGCCCCCTACGAGCAGTACTTC. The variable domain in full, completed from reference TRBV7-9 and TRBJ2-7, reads DTGVSQNPRHKITKRGQNVTFRCDPISEHNRLYWYRQTLGQGPEFLTYFQNEAQLEKSRLLSDRFSAERPKGSFSTLEIQRTEQGDSAMYLCASSPGGAPYEQYFGPGTRLTVT.

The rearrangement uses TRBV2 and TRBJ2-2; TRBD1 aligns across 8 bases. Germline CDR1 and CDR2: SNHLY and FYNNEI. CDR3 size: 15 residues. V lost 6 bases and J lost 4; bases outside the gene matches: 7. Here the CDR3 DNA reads TGTGCCAGCAGATGGGGGACAGGTATCACCGGGGAGCTGTTTTTT. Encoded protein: CASRWGTGITGELFF.

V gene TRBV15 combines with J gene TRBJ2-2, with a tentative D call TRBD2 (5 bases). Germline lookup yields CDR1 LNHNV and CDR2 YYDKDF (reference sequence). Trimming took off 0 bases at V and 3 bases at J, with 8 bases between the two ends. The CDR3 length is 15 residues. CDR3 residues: CATSRERLHTGELFF. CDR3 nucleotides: TGTGCCACCAGCAGAGAGCGACTACACACCGGGGAGCTGTTTTTT.

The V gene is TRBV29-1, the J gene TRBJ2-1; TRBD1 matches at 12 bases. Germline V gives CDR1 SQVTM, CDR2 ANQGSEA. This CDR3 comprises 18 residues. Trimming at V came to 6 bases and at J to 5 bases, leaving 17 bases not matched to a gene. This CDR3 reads CSVARRDRGRGGHNEQFF. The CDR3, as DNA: TGCAGCGTGGCCAGAAGGGACAGGGGGCGCGGGGGTCACAATGAGCAGTTCTTC.

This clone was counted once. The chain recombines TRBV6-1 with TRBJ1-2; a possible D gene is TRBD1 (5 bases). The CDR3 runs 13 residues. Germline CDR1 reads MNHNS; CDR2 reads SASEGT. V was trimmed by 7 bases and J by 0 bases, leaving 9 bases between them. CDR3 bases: TGTGCCAGCAATGAGGGGCCTAACTATGGCTACACCTTC. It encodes CASNEGPNYGYTF.

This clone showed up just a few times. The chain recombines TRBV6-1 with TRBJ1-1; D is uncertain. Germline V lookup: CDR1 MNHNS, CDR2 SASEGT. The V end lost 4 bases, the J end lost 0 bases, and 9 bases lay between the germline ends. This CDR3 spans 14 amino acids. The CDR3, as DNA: TGTGCCAGCAGTGCCACCACTGTGAACACTGAAGCTTTCTTT. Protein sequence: CASSATTVNTEAFF.

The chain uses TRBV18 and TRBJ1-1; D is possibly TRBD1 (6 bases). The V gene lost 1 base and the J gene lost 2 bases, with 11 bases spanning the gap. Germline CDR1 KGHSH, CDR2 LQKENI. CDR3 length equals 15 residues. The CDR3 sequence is CASSPLARGNTEAFF. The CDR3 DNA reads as TGTGCCAGCTCACCACTAGCCAGGGGCAACACTGAAGCTTTCTTT.

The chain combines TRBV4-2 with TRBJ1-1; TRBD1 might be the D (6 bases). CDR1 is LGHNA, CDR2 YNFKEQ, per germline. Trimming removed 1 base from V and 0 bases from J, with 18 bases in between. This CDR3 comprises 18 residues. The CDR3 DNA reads TGTGCCAGCAGCCAAGGGGGAGGGGGAGCGGGTATGAACACTGAAGCTTTCTTT. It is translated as CASSQGGGGAGMNTEAFF.

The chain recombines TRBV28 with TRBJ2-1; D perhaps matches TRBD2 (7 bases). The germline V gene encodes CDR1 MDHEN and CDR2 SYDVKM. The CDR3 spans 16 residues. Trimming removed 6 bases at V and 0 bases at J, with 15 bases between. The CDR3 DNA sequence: TGTGCCAGCAGGCCTGGGGCGGGGGCCTCCTACAATGAGCAGTTCTTC. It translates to CASRPGAGASYNEQFF.

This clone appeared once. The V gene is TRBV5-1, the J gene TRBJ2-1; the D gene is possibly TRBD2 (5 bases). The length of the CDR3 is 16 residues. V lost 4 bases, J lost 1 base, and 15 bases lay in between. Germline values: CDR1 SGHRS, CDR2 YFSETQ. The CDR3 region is CASSPGGGSSYNEQFF. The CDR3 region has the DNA TGCGCCAGCAGCCCTGGAGGTGGTTCTTCCTACAATGAGCAGTTCTTC.

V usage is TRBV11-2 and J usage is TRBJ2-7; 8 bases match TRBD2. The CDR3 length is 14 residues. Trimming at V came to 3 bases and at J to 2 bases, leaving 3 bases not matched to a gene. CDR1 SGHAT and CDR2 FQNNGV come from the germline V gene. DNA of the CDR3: TGTGCCAGCAGCTTCTACGGGGGGGCCTACGAGCAGTACTTC. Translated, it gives CASSFYGGAYEQYF.

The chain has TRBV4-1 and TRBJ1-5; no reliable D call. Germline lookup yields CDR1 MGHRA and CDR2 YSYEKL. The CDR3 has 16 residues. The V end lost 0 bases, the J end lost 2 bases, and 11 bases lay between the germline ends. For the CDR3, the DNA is TGCGCCAGCAGCCAAGACGGAGGGCAAGGCAATCAGCCCCAGCATTTT. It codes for CASSQDGGQGNQPQHF.

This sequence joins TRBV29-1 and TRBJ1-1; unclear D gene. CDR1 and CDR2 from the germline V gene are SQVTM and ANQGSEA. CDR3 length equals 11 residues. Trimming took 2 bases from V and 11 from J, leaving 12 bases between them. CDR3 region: CSVEKGGGAFF. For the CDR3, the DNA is TGCAGCGTTGAAAAGGGAGGTGGGGCTTTCTTT.